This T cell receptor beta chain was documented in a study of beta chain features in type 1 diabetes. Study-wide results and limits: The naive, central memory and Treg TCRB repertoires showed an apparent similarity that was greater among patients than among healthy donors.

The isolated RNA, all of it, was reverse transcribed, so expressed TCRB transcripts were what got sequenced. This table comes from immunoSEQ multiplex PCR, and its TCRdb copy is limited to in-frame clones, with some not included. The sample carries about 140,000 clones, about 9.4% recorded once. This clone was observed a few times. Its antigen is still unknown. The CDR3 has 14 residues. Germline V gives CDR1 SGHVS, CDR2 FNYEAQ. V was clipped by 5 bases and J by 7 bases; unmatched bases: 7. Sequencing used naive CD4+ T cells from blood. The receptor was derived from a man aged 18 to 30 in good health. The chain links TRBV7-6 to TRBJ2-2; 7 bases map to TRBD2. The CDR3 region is CASSPRGGGGELFF. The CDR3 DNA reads TGTGCCAGCAGCCCCCGCGGGGGTGGCGGGGAGCTGTTTTTT.